A selection of T cell receptor beta chains follows, all from one sample in a study of blood T cell repertoires in COVID-19. Some clones are missing from TCRdb's copy, which holds only in-frame ones; the method was immunoSEQ multiplex PCR. The sample has tens of thousands of clones, around 86% seen once. The sequencing sample was made of peripheral blood. The source is a man older than 75 with active or convalescent COVID-19. CDR3s include the opening cysteine and the closing phenylalanine or tryptophan. A D gene is named only where the DNA matches it firmly. Clone sizes are given selectively: once, few, many, or a class where the clone is expanded.

>TRBV7-7|NA|TRBD1|TRBJ2-2
CASSLTGTVEGELFF
TGTGCCAGCAGCTTAACCGGGACAGTTGAGGGGGAGCTGTTTTTT
>TRBV5-1|NA|TRBD2|TRBJ2-2
CASSANLAGNTGELFF
TGCGCCAGCAGCGCTAACTTAGCGGGGAACACCGGGGAGCTGTTTTTT
>TRBV18|NA|NA|TRBJ2-1
CASSPLSRSSYNEQFF
TGTGCCAGCTCACCACTATCCCGGAGCTCCTACAATGAGCAGTTCTTC
>TRBV30|NA|NA|TRBJ1-5
CAWSSLRNQPQHF
TGTGCCTGGAGTTCGCTGAGAAATCAGCCCCAGCATTTT
>TRBV6-5|NA|NA|TRBJ2-6
CASSTDRWGANVLTF
TGTGCCAGCAGCACCGACAGGTGGGGGGCCAACGTCCTGACTTTC
>TRBV18|NA|TRBD2|TRBJ2-1
CASSPTRTSGRVEQFF
TGTGCCAGCTCACCAACAAGGACTAGCGGGAGAGTTGAGCAGTTCTTC
>TRBV11-2|once|TRBD2|TRBJ2-1
CASSSGLANTEQFF
TGTGCCAGCAGCTCAGGACTAGCGAACACTGAGCAGTTCTTC
>TRBV28|NA|NA|TRBJ1-1
CASSFSGMGNTEAFF
TGTGCCAGCAGTTTTTCCGGGATGGGGAACACTGAAGCTTTCTTT
>TRBV4-1|NA|NA|TRBJ1-2
CASSQGPVNYGYTF
TGCGCCAGCAGCCAAGGTCCAGTTAACTATGGCTACACCTTC
>TRBV11-2|NA|TRBD2|TRBJ2-1
CASSLDVAGGEQFF
TGTGCCAGCAGCTTAGATGTCGCGGGAGGGGAGCAGTTCTTC
>TRBV19|NA|NA|TRBJ1-3
CASSIQDNSGNTIYF
TGTGCCAGTAGTATACAGGATAACTCTGGAAACACCATATATTTT
>TRBV7-9|NA|TRBD2|TRBJ2-2
CASSLTSGRAVNTGELFF
TGTGCCAGCAGCTTAACTAGCGGGAGGGCGGTTAACACCGGGGAGCTGTTTTTT
>TRBV9|NA|NA|TRBJ2-5
CASSAATGRSETQYF
TGTGCCAGCAGCGCGGCGACAGGGAGGTCAGAGACCCAGTACTTC
>TRBV11-2|NA|NA|TRBJ2-6
CASSSSHSGANVLTF
TGTGCCAGCAGCTCATCACACTCTGGGGCCAACGTCCTGACTTTC
>TRBV12-3/TRBV12-4|few|NA|TRBJ1-2
CASSRQELYGYTF
TGTGCCAGCAGTAGACAGGAGCTCTATGGCTACACCTTC
>TRBV7-9|NA|TRBD1|TRBJ1-5
CASSRGQGARNQPQHF
TGTGCCAGCAGCCGGGGACAGGGGGCGCGCAATCAGCCCCAGCATTTT
>TRBV4-2|NA|NA|TRBJ1-4
CASSQDSPSRGEKLFF
TGTGCCAGCAGCCAAGATAGCCCAAGCAGGGGTGAAAAACTGTTTTTT
>TRBV4-1|NA|NA|TRBJ1-2
CASSQDRAVGGRGYTF
TGCGCCAGCAGCCAAGACCGGGCTGTCGGAGGGCGAGGCTACACCTTC
>TRBV5-1|NA|TRBD1|TRBJ2-1
CASSSGTGAPNEQFF
TGCGCCAGCAGCTCCGGGACAGGGGCCCCCAATGAGCAGTTCTTC
>TRBV19|NA|TRBD1|TRBJ1-2
CARGTGTLNFNYGYTF
TGTGCCAGGGGGACAGGAACTCTCAATTTTAACTATGGCTACACCTTC
>TRBV19|once|NA|TRBJ1-2
CASSIEGYGYTF
TGTGCCAGTAGTATTGAGGGTTATGGCTACACCTTC
>TRBV27|NA|TRBD1|TRBJ1-5
CASGTGGQPQHF
TGTGCCAGTGGGACAGGGGGACAGCCCCAGCATTTT
>TRBV4-1|NA|TRBD2|TRBJ2-1
CASSYLLAGGYNEQFF
TGCGCCAGCAGCTACTTGCTAGCGGGAGGGTACAATGAGCAGTTCTTC
>TRBV19|NA|TRBD1|TRBJ1-1
CASRTPGTGGNTEAFF
TGTGCCAGCCGGACCCCCGGGACAGGGGGGAACACTGAAGCTTTCTTT
>TRBV10-3|NA|NA|TRBJ2-3
CAISESGDTDTQYF
TGTGCCATCAGTGAGTCCGGGGACACAGATACGCAGTATTTT
>TRBV18|NA|NA|TRBJ1-5
CASSPIFDNNQPQHF
TGTGCCAGCTCACCTATCTTTGACAACAATCAGCCCCAGCATTTT
>TRBV3-1/TRBV3-2|NA|NA|TRBJ2-1
CASSQETGVYNEQFF
TGTGCCAGCAGCCAAGAAACAGGAGTATACAATGAGCAGTTCTTC
>TRBV2|once|NA|TRBJ2-2
CASRRESSGTGELFF
TGTGCCAGCAGAAGGGAAAGTAGCGGCACCGGGGAGCTGTTTTTT
>TRBV6-5|once|TRBD1|TRBJ2-5
CASSSFGTGGSQYF
TGTGCCAGCAGTTCCTTTGGGACAGGGGGCTCCCAGTACTTC
>TRBV3-1/TRBV3-2|NA|NA|TRBJ2-2
CASLAEQGRGTGELFF
TGTGCCAGCTTGGCCGAACAGGGAAGAGGGACCGGGGAGCTGTTTTTT
>TRBV3-1/TRBV3-2|once|NA|TRBJ2-3
CASSLTTDTQYF
TGTGCCAGCAGCCTGACAACAGATACGCAGTATTTT
>TRBV5-4|NA|TRBD2|TRBJ2-1
CASSDSGRVDEQFF
TGTGCCAGCAGCGATAGCGGGCGGGTTGATGAGCAGTTCTTC
>TRBV5-6|NA|NA|TRBJ1-1
CASNAGWGKLNTEAFF
TGTGCCAGCAACGCCGGATGGGGCAAATTAAACACTGAAGCTTTCTTT
>TRBV27|NA|TRBD1|TRBJ1-2
CASSDRGGYGYTF
TGTGCCAGCAGCGACAGGGGTGGCTATGGCTACACCTTC
>TRBV7-9|NA|NA|TRBJ2-5
CASSLAGYQETQYF
TGTGCCAGCAGCTTGGCAGGGTACCAAGAGACCCAGTACTTC
>TRBV18|NA|NA|TRBJ1-4
CASSREEGLFF
TGTGCCAGCTCCCGGGAGGAAGGGCTGTTTTTT
>TRBV5-1|NA|TRBD2|TRBJ2-3
CATSPGLAVRTDTQYF
TGCGCCACGTCCCCGGGACTAGCGGTAAGGACAGATACGCAGTATTTT
>TRBV7-8|few|NA|TRBJ2-3
CASSSLAVRRGTQYF
TGTGCCAGCAGCTCGTTGGCAGTCCGCCGGGGTACGCAGTATTTT
>TRBV6-6|NA|NA|TRBJ2-5
CASSYSRGPQETQYF
TGTGCCAGCAGTTACTCGCGGGGACCCCAAGAGACCCAGTACTTC
>TRBV2|NA|NA|TRBJ2-1
CASSRRELYNEQFF
TGTGCCAGCTCTCGCCGGGAGCTATACAATGAGCAGTTCTTC
>TRBV29-1|NA|TRBD1|TRBJ1-2
CSVGITGGSYGYTF
TGCAGCGTCGGGATAACAGGGGGAAGCTATGGCTACACCTTC
>TRBV11-3|NA|NA|TRBJ2-1
CASSLAGDPSYNEQFF
TGTGCCAGCAGCTTAGCGGGAGACCCCTCCTACAATGAGCAGTTCTTC
>TRBV10-3|NA|TRBD1|TRBJ1-1
CAIRDRAKNTEAFF
TGTGCCATCAGGGACAGGGCGAAGAACACTGAAGCTTTCTTT